Sequencing of this TCR beta chain was carried out in a study of radiation and T cells in renal cell carcinoma. The germline CDR1 and CDR2 sequences are SQVTM and ANQGSEA. This CDR3 has 12 amino acids. Trimming removed 4 bases at V and 9 bases at J, with 10 bases between. The time point denotes: blood 4 weeks post-SBRT, at nephrectomy. The treatment was: 15 Gy SBRT to primary tumor, nephrectomy 4 weeks later. Nephrectomy followed 15 Gy stereotactic body radiation by 4 weeks. Profiled with immunoSEQ multiplex PCR; TCRdb holds only in-frame clones, not every one. The sample yields about 170,000 clones, 88% seen once.

The chain uses TRBV29-1 and TRBJ1-6; D is unresolved. The TCR sequence derives from a woman between 45 and 65 years old with renal cell carcinoma. The sequencing here drew on blood, taken from a patient whose treatment included radiotherapy and nephrectomy. CDR3 region: CSVAEPSSPLHF. The CDR3, as DNA: TGCAGCGTTGCAGAGCCCAGTTCACCCCTCCACTTT.